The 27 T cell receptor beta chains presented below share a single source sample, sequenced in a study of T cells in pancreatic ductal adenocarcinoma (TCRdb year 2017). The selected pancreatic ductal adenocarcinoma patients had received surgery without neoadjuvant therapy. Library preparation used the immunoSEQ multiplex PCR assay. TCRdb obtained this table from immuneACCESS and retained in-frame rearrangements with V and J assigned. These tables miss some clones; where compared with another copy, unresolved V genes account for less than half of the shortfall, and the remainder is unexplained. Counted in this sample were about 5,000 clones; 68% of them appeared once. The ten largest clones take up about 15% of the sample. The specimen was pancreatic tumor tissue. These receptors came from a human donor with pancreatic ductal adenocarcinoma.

The CDR3 DNA follows: TGTGCCAGCAGTTTGAAACCAGGGGGTTGGGGCGAAGCTTTCTTT. This encodes CASSLKPGGWGEAFF. This chain connects TRBV6-5 to TRBJ1-1; 7 bases are a match to TRBD1. Germline lookup yields CDR1 MNHEY and CDR2 SVGAGI. The trim removed 4 bases at V and 8 bases at J, leaving 13 bases unmatched. CDR3 size: 15 residues.

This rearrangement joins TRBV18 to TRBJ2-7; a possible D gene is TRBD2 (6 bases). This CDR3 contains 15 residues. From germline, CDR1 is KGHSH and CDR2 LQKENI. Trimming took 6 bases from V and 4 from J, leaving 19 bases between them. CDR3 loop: CASSPEVAARYEQYF. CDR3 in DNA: TGTGCCAGCTCCCCTGAGGTAGCGGCCCGTTACGAGCAGTACTTC.

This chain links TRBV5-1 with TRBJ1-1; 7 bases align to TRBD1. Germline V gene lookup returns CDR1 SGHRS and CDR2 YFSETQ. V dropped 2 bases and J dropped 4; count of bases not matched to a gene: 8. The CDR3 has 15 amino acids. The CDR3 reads CASSLFGQGGTEAFF. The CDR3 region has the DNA TGCGCCAGCAGCTTATTCGGGCAGGGGGGCACTGAAGCTTTCTTT.

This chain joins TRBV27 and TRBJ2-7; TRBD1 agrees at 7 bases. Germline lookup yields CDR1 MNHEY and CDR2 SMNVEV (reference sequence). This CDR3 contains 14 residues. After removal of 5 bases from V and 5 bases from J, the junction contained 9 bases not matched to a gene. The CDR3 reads CASSVRDSSHEQYF. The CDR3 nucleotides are TGTGCCAGCAGTGTCCGGGACAGTTCCCACGAGCAGTACTTC.

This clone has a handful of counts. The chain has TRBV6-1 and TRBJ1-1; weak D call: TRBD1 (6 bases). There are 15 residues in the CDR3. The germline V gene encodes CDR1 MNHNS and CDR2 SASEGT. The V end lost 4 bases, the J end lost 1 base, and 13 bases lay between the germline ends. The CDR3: CASSGPGTTNTEAFF. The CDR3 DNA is TGTGCCAGCAGTGGGCCCGGGACAACGAACACTGAAGCTTTCTTT.

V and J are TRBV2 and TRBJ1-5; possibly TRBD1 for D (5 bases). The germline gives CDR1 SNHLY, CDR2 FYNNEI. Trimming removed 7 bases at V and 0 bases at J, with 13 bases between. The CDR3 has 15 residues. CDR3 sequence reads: CASKLGVNSNQPQHF. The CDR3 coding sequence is TGTGCCAGCAAATTAGGGGTTAATAGCAATCAGCCCCAGCATTTT.

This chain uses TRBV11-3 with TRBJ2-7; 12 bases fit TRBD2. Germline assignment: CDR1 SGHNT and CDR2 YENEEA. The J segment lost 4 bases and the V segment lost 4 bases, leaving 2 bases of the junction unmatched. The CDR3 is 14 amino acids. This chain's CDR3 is CASSSLAGGYEQYF. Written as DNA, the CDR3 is TGTGCCAGCAGCTCCCTAGCGGGGGGGTACGAGCAGTACTTC. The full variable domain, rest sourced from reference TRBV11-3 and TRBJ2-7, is EAGVVQSPRYKIIEKKQPVAFWCNPISGHNTLYWYLQNLGQGPELLIRYENEEAVDDSQLPKDRFSAERLKGVDSTLKIQPAELGDSAVYLCASSSLAGGYEQYFGPGTRLTVT.

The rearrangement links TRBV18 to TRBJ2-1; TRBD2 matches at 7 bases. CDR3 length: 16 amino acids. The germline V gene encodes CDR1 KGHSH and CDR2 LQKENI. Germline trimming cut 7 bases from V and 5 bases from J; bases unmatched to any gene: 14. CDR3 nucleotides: TGTGCCAGCTTAGCTCGTCCCTTAGCGGGCCACAATGAGCAGTTCTTC. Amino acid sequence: CASLARPLAGHNEQFF.

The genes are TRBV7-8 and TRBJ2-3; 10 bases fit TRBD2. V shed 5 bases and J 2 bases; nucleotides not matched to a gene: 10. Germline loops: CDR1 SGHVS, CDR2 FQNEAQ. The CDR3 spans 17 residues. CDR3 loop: CASSISTSGTTTDTQYF. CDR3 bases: TGTGCCAGCAGCATATCCACTAGCGGGACTACCACAGATACGCAGTATTTT. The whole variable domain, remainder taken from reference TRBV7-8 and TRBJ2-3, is GAGVSQSPRYKVAKRGQDVALRCDPISGHVSLFWYQQALGQGPEFLTYFQNEAQLDKSGLPSDRFFAERPEGSVSTLKIQRTQQEDSAVYLCASSISTSGTTTDTQYFGPGTRLTVL.

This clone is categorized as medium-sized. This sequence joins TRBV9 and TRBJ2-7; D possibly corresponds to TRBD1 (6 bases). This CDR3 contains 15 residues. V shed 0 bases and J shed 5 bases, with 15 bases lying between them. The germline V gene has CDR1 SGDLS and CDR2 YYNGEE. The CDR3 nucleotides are TGTGCCAGCAGCGTAGCTGGGACATATTATGACGAGCAGTACTTC. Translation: CASSVAGTYYDEQYF.

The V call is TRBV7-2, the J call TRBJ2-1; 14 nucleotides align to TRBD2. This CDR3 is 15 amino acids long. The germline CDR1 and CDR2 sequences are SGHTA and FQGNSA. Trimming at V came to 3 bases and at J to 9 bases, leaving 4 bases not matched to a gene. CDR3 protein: CASSLTSGGVGEQFF. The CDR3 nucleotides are TGTGCCAGCAGCTTGACTAGCGGGGGGGTAGGTGAGCAGTTCTTC.

The CDR3 nucleotides are TGTGCCAGCAGTCACGCCCGGGAGAGGACTGAAGCTTTCTTT. Translating it yields CASSHARERTEAFF. The chain joins TRBV6-1 to TRBJ1-1; D ambiguous. V was cut by 5 bases and J by 5 bases, with 15 bases left in between. This CDR3 is 14 amino acids long. CDR1 is MNHNS, CDR2 SASEGT, per germline.

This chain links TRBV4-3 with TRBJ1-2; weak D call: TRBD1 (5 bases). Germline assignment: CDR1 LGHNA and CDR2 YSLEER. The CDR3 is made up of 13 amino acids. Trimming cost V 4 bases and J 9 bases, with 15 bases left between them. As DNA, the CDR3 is TGCGCCAGCAGCCGCCTTGGAGGGGTGAGCTACACCTTC. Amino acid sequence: CASSRLGGVSYTF.

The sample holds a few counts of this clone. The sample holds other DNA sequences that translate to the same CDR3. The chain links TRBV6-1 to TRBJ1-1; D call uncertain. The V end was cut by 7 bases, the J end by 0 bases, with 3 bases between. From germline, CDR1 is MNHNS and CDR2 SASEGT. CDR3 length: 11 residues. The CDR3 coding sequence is TGTGCCAGCACCCTGAACACTGAAGCTTTCTTT. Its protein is CASTLNTEAFF.

In DNA form, the CDR3 reads TGTGCCTGGACCGAAGGGGCTGGAGGCTACACCTTC. Its translation is CAWTEGAGGYTF. The rearrangement links TRBV30 to TRBJ1-2; D may be TRBD1 (5 bases). Between the trimmed V and J ends, which lost 4 bases and 8 bases, there was a span of 14 bases. CDR3 length equals 12 residues. Germline values: CDR1 GTSNPN, CDR2 SVGIG (reference sequence).

The CDR3 DNA is TGTGCCAGCAGTGAAGCACTCGGAAAAGGAAGCTCCTACGAGCAGTACTTC. Protein: CASSEALGKGSSYEQYF. The V gene is TRBV2, the J gene TRBJ2-7; no definite D call. V was trimmed by 0 bases and J by 0 bases, leaving 15 bases between them. Germline CDR1 and CDR2: SNHLY and FYNNEI. This CDR3 has 17 amino acids.

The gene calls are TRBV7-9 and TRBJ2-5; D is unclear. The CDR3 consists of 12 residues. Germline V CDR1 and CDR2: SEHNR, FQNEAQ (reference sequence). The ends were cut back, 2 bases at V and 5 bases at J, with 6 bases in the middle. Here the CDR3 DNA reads TGTGCCAGCAGCTTATTCGTGGAGACCCAGTACTTC. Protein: CASSLFVETQYF.

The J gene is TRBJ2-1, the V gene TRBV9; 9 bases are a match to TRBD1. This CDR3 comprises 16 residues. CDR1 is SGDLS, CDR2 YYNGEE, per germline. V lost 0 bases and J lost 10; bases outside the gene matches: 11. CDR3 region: CASSVGGGTGSREQFF. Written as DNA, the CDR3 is TGTGCCAGCAGCGTAGGTGGAGGGACAGGGTCAAGAGAGCAGTTCTTC.

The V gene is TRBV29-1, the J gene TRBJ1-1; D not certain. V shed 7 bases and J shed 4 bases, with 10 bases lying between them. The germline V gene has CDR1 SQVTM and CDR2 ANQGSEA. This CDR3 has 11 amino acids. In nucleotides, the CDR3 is TGCAGCGGTGGTGGGATCACTGAAGCTTTCTTT. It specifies CSGGGITEAFF.

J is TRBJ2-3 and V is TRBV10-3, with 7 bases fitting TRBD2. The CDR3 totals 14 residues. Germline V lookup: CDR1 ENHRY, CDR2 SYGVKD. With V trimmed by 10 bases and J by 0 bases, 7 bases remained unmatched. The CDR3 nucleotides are TGTGCCACCGTCGGAGCGGGGAGCACAGATACGCAGTATTTT. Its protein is CATVGAGSTDTQYF.

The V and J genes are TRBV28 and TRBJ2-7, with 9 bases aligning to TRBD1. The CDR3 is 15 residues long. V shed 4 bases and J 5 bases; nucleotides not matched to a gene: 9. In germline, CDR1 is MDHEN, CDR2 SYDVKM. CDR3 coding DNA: TGTGCCAGCAGTTCCTCCCGGGACAGGGCTCACGAGCAGTACTTC. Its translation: CASSSSRDRAHEQYF.

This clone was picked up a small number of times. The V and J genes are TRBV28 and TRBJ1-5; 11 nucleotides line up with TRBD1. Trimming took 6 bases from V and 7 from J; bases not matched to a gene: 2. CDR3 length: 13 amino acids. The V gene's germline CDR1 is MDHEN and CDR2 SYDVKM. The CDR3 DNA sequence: TGTGCCAGCAGAGGGACAGGGGGGCAGCCCCAGCATTTT. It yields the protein CASRGTGGQPQHF.

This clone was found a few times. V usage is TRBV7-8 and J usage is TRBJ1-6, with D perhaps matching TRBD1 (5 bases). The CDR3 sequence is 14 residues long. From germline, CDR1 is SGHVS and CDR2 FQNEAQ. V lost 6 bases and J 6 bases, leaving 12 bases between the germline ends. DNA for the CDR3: TGTGCCAGCAGTATTCAGGGCGGTAATTCACCCCTCCACTTT. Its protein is CASSIQGGNSPLHF.

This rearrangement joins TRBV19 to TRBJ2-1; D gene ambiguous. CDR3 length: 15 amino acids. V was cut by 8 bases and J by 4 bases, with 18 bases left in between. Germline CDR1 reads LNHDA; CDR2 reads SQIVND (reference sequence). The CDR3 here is CASGKREGIYNEQFF. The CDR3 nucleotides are TGTGCCAGTGGCAAAAGGGAAGGCATTTACAATGAGCAGTTCTTC.

In DNA form, the CDR3 reads TGTGCCAGCTCACAGGGAGCAAGCACTGAAGCTTTCTTT. Translation: CASSQGASTEAFF. The chain is built from TRBV18 and TRBJ1-1; D ambiguous. The germline CDR1 and CDR2 sequences are KGHSH and LQKENI. The V end was cut by 4 bases, the J end by 4 bases, with 10 bases between. The CDR3 has 13 amino acids.

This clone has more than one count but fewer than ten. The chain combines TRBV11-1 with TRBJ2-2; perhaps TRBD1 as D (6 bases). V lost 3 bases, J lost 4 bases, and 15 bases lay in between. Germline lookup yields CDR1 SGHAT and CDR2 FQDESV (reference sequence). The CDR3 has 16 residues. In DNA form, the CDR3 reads TGTGCCAGCAGCTTCCCTACAGGGCTGGGCACCGGGGAGCTGTTTTTT. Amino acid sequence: CASSFPTGLGTGELFF.

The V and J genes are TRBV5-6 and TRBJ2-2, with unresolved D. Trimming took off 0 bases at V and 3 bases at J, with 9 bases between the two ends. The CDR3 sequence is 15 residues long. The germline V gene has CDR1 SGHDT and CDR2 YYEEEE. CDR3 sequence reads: CASSLGAAYTGELFF. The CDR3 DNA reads TGTGCCAGCAGCTTGGGGGCTGCTTACACCGGGGAGCTGTTTTTT.